The rows below give T cell receptor beta chains drawn from one sample of a study of cytomegalovirus exposure and HLA in healthy donors. Data came from immunoSEQ multiplex PCR; TCRdb stores just in-frame clones and leaves some out. The table includes 130,000 or so clones, roughly 87% detected once. The sequencing sample was made of PBMCs. The origin of the receptors is a woman in her 40s in good health and CMV-seronegative. The CDR3 runs from the conserved cysteine through the conserved F or W. A D gene is named only where the DNA matches it firmly. Expanded clones are given a class, and other clones once, few, many or no size at all.

v_call	cdr3_length	clone_size	d_call	j_call	cdr3_aa	cdr3_nt
TRBV6-1	15	NA	TRBD1	TRBJ2-7	CASSAYGTGSYEQYF	TGTGCCAGCAGTGCCTACGGGACAGGGTCCTACGAGCAGTACTTC
TRBV11-2	15	NA	TRBD1	TRBJ2-5	CASRRPGQVKGAQYF	TGTGCCAGCAGACGCCCGGGACAGGTGAAGGGGGCCCAGTACTTC
TRBV11-3	15	NA	TRBD2	TRBJ2-1	CASSVSGTSGNEQFF	TGTGCCAGCAGCGTAAGCGGGACCAGCGGGAATGAGCAGTTCTTC
TRBV7-7	13	NA	NA	TRBJ2-5	CASSVQFQETQYF	TGTGCCAGCAGTGTCCAGTTCCAAGAGACCCAGTACTTC
TRBV4-1	16	NA	NA	TRBJ2-3	CASSQDFTGFTDTQYF	TGCGCCAGCAGCCAAGATTTTACAGGGTTCACAGATACGCAGTATTTT
TRBV5-1	14	NA	TRBD2	TRBJ2-7	CASSLGGGFYEQYF	TGCGCCAGCAGCTTGGGCGGGGGGTTCTACGAGCAGTACTTC
TRBV5-1	15	few	TRBD2	TRBJ2-5	CASSSLTGGEETQYF	TGCGCCAGCAGCTCCCTTACGGGAGGGGAAGAGACCCAGTACTTC
TRBV7-2	16	NA	TRBD2	TRBJ2-2	CASSLRRAGGAVELFF	TGTGCCAGCAGCCTCCGCCGTGCGGGGGGAGCTGTGGAGCTGTTTTTT
TRBV19	14	NA	NA	TRBJ2-5	CASRPTGNWETQYF	TGTGCCAGTAGGCCAACAGGGAATTGGGAGACCCAGTACTTC
TRBV6-5	12	NA	NA	TRBJ2-2	CASSYSGEELFF	TGTGCCAGCAGTTACTCGGGAGAGGAGCTGTTTTTT
TRBV7-8	14	NA	NA	TRBJ2-2	CASSSRLDTGELFF	TGTGCCAGCAGCTCTAGGCTAGACACCGGGGAGCTGTTTTTT
TRBV7-6	16	NA	NA	TRBJ2-3	CASSSLSGFNTDTQYF	TGTGCCAGCAGCTCCCTGTCAGGGTTCAACACAGATACGCAGTATTTT
TRBV6-5	16	NA	TRBD2	TRBJ2-7	CASSYKIAGTPYEQYF	TGTGCCAGCAGTTACAAAATAGCGGGAACGCCCTACGAGCAGTACTTC
TRBV7-9	16	NA	TRBD1	TRBJ1-6	CASRPDQGDPYSPLHF	TGTGCCAGCAGACCAGACCAGGGGGACCCATATTCACCCCTCCACTTT
TRBV15	13	NA	NA	TRBJ2-7	CATSRQAKYEQYF	TGTGCCACCAGCCGACAGGCTAAGTACGAGCAGTACTTC
TRBV29-1	13	NA	NA	TRBJ2-5	CSVLYPGMKTQYF	TGCAGCGTACTTTATCCCGGGATGAAGACCCAGTACTTC
TRBV4-3	17	NA	NA	TRBJ1-3	CASSHPQGAGSGNTIYF	TGCGCCAGCAGCCACCCACAGGGTGCCGGCTCTGGAAACACCATATATTTT
TRBV18	15	once	NA	TRBJ1-2	CASSPAPRGDYGYTF	TGTGCCAGCTCACCGGCCCCCAGGGGTGACTATGGCTACACCTTC
TRBV6-5	14	NA	NA	TRBJ1-1	CASISPAGGTEAFF	TGTGCCAGCATAAGCCCGGCCGGGGGAACTGAAGCTTTCTTT
TRBV6-6	15	NA	NA	TRBJ2-3	CASSPLEAGTDTQYF	TGTGCCAGCAGTCCCCTCGAGGCTGGCACAGATACGCAGTATTTT
TRBV12-2	17	NA	NA	TRBJ1-2	CASRLGLLEDRVYGYTF	TGTGCAAGTCGCTTAGGACTCCTTGAGGACAGGGTCTATGGCTACACCTTC
TRBV7-9	15	NA	NA	TRBJ1-1	CSSSPRDTMNTEAFF	TGTTCCAGCAGCCCCCGGGACACCATGAACACTGAAGCTTTCTTT
TRBV9	15	NA	TRBD2	TRBJ2-7	CASSELAGGYSEQYF	TGTGCCAGCAGCGAGTTAGCGGGAGGGTACAGCGAGCAGTACTTC
TRBV27	18	NA	NA	TRBJ2-5	CASSRQISTAAYQETQYF	TGTGCCAGCAGTCGACAAATATCGACAGCCGCGTACCAAGAGACCCAGTACTTC
TRBV7-8	12	NA	NA	TRBJ2-4	CASSFQRNIQYF	TGTGCCAGCAGCTTTCAGAGGAACATTCAGTACTTC
TRBV10-3	15	NA	NA	TRBJ2-3	CAGKGGGGVADTQYF	TGTGCCGGAAAAGGAGGAGGGGGCGTCGCAGATACGCAGTATTTT
TRBV6-1	15	NA	TRBD1	TRBJ2-1	CASSEYGTADNEQFF	TGTGCCAGCAGTGAATATGGGACAGCTGACAATGAGCAGTTCTTC
TRBV2	13	NA	NA	TRBJ2-7	CASTVRLAYEQYF	TGTGCCAGCACGGTGAGACTGGCCTACGAGCAGTACTTC
TRBV19	16	NA	NA	TRBJ1-5	CASSIPPGGINQPQHF	TGTGCCAGTAGTATCCCCCCCGGCGGGATAAATCAGCCCCAGCATTTT
TRBV30	13	NA	NA	TRBJ1-6	CAWENSPNSPLHF	TGTGCCTGGGAAAACTCCCCCAATTCACCCCTCCACTTT
TRBV9	17	NA	NA	TRBJ2-3	CASSVGALADSTDTQYF	TGTGCCAGCAGCGTGGGGGCTCTAGCGGATAGCACAGATACGCAGTATTTT
TRBV27	15	few	TRBD1	TRBJ2-7	CASSALGTGDYEQYF	TGTGCCAGCAGTGCGTTGGGGACAGGGGACTACGAGCAGTACTTC
TRBV29-1	13	NA	NA	TRBJ2-2	CSVGGAGTGELFF	TGCAGCGTGGGGGGGGCAGGCACCGGGGAGCTGTTTTTT
TRBV5-4	14	few	TRBD1	TRBJ1-5	CASSSGGAGQPQHF	TGTGCCAGCAGCTCAGGGGGCGCGGGTCAGCCCCAGCATTTT
TRBV6-5	13	NA	TRBD1	TRBJ2-7	CASSADRASEQYF	TGTGCCAGCAGTGCGGACAGGGCGTCCGAGCAGTACTTC
TRBV4-1	13	NA	NA	TRBJ1-6	CASSQGQGSPLHF	TGCGCCAGCAGCCAAGGGCAGGGTTCACCCCTCCACTTT
TRBV29-1	12	NA	TRBD1	TRBJ1-2	CSVVTGGFGYTF	TGCAGCGTTGTGACAGGGGGTTTTGGCTACACCTTC
TRBV11-3	15	NA	NA	TRBJ2-2	CASSHGGTYTGELFF	TGTGCCAGCAGCCACGGGGGGACATACACCGGGGAGCTGTTTTTT
TRBV19	14	NA	TRBD2	TRBJ2-7	CASSIAGGPREQYF	TGTGCCAGTAGTATCGCGGGAGGGCCGCGGGAGCAGTACTTC
TRBV10-3	17	NA	TRBD2	TRBJ2-2	CAISGTGGSSIAGELFF	TGTGCCATCAGTGGGACCGGGGGGAGTAGCATTGCCGGGGAGCTGTTTTTT
TRBV4-1	12	few	TRBD2	TRBJ2-1	CASSQEGGEQFF	TGCGCCAGCAGCCAAGAGGGGGGGGAGCAGTTCTTC
TRBV6-5	15	NA	TRBD1	TRBJ2-7	CASTGGRQGAYEQYF	TGTGCCAGCACGGGGGGTAGACAGGGGGCCTACGAGCAGTACTTC
TRBV19	14	NA	NA	TRBJ2-7	CASSILGQHYEQYF	TGTGCCAGTAGTATCCTCGGACAGCACTACGAGCAGTACTTC
TRBV6-5	14	NA	NA	TRBJ2-7	CASSYVRDRDEQYF	TGTGCCAGCAGTTACGTACGGGATCGCGACGAGCAGTACTTC
TRBV6-1	14	NA	TRBD1	TRBJ1-1	CASTWTGRTTEAFF	TGTGCCAGCACCTGGACAGGGAGGACCACTGAAGCTTTCTTT
TRBV7-9	15	NA	TRBD1	TRBJ2-5	CASSQYRGSQETQYF	TGTGCCAGCAGCCAATACAGGGGGTCCCAAGAGACCCAGTACTTC
TRBV7-9	16	NA	TRBD2	TRBJ2-5	CASTSSGSGRQETQYF	TGTGCCAGCACCTCATCGGGAAGCGGGAGACAAGAGACCCAGTACTTC
TRBV9	15	NA	NA	TRBJ2-1	CASSVVPAEYNEQFF	TGTGCCAGCAGCGTAGTCCCAGCGGAATACAATGAGCAGTTCTTC
TRBV7-9	16	NA	NA	TRBJ1-2	CASSSVGRRIRKGYTF	TGTGCCAGCAGCTCAGTGGGGAGGCGCATACGGAAGGGCTACACCTTC
TRBV4-3	16	NA	NA	TRBJ2-1	CASSQVDSPVRNEQFF	TGCGCCAGCAGCCAAGTTGATAGCCCCGTCCGGAATGAGCAGTTCTTC